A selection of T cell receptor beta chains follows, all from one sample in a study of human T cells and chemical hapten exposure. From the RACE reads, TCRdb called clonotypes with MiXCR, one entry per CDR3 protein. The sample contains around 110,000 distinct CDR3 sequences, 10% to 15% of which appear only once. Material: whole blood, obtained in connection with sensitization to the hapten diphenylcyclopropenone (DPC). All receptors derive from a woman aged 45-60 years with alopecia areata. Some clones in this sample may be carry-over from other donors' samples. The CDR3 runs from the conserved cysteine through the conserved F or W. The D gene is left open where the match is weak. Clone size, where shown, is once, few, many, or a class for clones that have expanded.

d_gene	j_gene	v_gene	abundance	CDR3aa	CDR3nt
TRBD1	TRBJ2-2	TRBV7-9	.	CASSSDRVRTGELFF	TGTGCCAGCAGCTCCGACAGGGTACGGACCGGGGAGCTGTTTTTT
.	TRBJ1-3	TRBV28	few	CASFVGASGNTIYF	TGTGCCAGCTTTGTTGGAGCCTCTGGAAACACCATATATTTT
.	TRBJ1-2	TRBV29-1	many	CSVGGSYGYTF	TGCAGCGTTGGCGGCAGCTATGGCTACACCTTC
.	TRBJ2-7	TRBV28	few	CASSPGTQTYEQYF	TGTGCCAGCAGTCCAGGGACTCAGACCTACGAGCAGTACTTC
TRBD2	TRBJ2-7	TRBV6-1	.	CASSATHPGLAGPAYEQYF	TGTGCCAGCAGTGCCACTCACCCAGGTTTAGCGGGGCCTGCCTACGAGCAGTACTTC
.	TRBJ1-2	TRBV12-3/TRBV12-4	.	CASSPLKTGQGGYTF	TGTGCCAGCAGTCCTCTTAAGACAGGCCAGGGTGGCTACACCTTC
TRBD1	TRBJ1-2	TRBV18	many	CASSPDRDAYGYTF	TGTGCCAGCTCACCAGACAGGGACGCCTATGGCTACACCTTC
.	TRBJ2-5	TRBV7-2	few	CASSPTGALETQYF	TGTGCCAGCAGCCCAACAGGTGCTCTAGAGACCCAGTACTTC
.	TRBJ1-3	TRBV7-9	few	CASSFPSRNTIYF	TGTGCCAGCAGCTTCCCCTCACGGAACACCATATATTTT
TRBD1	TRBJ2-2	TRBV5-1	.	CASTSTGGLNTGELFF	TGCGCCAGCACCTCGACAGGGGGGCTAAACACCGGGGAGCTGTTTTTT